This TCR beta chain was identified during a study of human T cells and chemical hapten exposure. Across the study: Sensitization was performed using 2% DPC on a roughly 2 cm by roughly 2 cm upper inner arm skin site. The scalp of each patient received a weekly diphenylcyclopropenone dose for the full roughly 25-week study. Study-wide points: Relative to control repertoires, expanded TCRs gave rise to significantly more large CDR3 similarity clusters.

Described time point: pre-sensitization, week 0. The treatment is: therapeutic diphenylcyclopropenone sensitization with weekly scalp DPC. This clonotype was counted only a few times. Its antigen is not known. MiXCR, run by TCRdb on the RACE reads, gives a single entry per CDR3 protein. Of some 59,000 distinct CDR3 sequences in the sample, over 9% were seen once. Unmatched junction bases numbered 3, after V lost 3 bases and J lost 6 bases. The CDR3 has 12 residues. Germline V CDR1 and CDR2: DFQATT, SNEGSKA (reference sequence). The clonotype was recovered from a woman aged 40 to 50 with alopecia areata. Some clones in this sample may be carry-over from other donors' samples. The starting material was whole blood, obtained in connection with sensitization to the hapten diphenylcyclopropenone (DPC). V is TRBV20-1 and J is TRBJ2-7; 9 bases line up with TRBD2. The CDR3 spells CSASGSGSEQYF. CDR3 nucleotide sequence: TGCAGTGCTAGCGGTAGCGGGAGCGAGCAGTACTTC.